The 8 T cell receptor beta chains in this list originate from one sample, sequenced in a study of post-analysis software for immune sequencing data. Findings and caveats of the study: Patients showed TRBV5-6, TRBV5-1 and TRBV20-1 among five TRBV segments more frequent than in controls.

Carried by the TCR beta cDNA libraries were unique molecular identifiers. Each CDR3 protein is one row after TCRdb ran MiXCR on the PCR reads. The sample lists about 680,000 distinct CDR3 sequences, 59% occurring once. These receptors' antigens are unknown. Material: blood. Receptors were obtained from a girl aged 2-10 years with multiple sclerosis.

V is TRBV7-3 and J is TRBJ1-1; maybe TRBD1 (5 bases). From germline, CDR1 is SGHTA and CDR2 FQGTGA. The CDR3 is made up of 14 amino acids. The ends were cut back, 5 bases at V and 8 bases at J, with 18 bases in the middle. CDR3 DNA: TGTGCCAGCAGCCTCAGAGCCGGGACCCCAGAAGCTTTCTTT. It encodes CASSLRAGTPEAFF.

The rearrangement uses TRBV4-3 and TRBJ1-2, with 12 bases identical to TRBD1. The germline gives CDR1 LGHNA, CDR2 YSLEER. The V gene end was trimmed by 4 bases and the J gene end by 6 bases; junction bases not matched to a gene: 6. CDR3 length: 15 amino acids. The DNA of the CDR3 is TGCGCCAGCAGCCCGGGACAGGGGGCTTCAGATGGCTACACCTTC. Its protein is CASSPGQGASDGYTF.

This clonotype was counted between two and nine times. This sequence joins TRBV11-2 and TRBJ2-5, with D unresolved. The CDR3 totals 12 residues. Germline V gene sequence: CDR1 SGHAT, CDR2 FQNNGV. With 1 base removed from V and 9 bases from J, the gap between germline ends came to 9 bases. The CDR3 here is CASSLGGLAQYF. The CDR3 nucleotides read TGTGCCAGCAGCTTAGGCGGTTTGGCCCAGTACTTC. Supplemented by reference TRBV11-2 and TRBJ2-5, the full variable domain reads EAGVAQSPRYKIIEKRQSVAFWCNPISGHATLYWYQQILGQGPKLLIQFQNNGVVDDSQLPKDRFSAERLKGVDSTLKIQPAKLEDSAVYLCASSLGGLAQYFGPGTRLLVL.

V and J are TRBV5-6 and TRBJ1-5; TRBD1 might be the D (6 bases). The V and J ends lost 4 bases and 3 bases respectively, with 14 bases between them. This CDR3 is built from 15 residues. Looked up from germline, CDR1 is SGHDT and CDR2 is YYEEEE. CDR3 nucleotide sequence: TGTGCCAGCAGCCCACAGGGATACCCCAATCAGCCCCAGCATTTT. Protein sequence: CASSPQGYPNQPQHF.

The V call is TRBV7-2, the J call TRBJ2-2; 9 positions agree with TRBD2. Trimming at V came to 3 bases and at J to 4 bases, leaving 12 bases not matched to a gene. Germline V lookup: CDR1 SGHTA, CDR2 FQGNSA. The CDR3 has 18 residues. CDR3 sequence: CASSLGVFAGGLTGELFF. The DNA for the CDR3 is TGTGCCAGCAGCTTGGGGGTTTTTGCGGGAGGGCTCACCGGGGAGCTGTTTTTT.

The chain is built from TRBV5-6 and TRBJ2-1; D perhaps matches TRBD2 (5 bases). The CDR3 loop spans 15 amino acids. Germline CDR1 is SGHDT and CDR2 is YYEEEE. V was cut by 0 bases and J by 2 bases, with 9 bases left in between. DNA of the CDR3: TGTGCCAGCAGCTTGGCCACTAGTCCCTACAATGAGCAGTTCTTC. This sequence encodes CASSLATSPYNEQFF.

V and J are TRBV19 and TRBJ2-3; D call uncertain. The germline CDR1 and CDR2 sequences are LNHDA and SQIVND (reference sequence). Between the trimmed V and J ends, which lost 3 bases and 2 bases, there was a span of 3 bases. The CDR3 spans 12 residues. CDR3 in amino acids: CASSINTDTQYF. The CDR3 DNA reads TGTGCCAGTAGTATTAACACAGATACGCAGTATTTT.

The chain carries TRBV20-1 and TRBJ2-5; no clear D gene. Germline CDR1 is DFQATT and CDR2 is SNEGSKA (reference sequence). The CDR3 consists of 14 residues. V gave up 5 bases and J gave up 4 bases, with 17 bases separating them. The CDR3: CSAAKRIVGETQYF. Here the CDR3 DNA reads TGCAGTGCTGCCAAACGAATAGTTGGAGAGACCCAGTACTTC.